These 19 T cell receptor beta chains came from one sample sequenced in a study of cytomegalovirus exposure and HLA in healthy donors. The method was immunoSEQ multiplex PCR; TCRdb's version includes in-frame clones alone and lacks a portion of them. The sample has 250,000 to 400,000 clones, approximately 86% seen once. Sequences were obtained from PBMCs. The source is a young man in good health and CMV-seronegative.

The CDR3 region has the DNA TGCAGCGTTGAATCCTCTAACTATGGCTACACCTTC. Protein: CSVESSNYGYTF. V is TRBV29-1 and J is TRBJ1-2; D unclear. The germline V gene has CDR1 SQVTM and CDR2 ANQGSEA. CDR3 length: 12 residues. The germline V and J ends were trimmed by 2 bases and 0 bases, with 4 bases remaining between them.

The CDR3 nucleotides are TGTGCCAGTTCGTTACAGGGCGAATCGTACAATGAGCAGTTCTTC. It is translated as CASSLQGESYNEQFF. This chain connects TRBV6-4 to TRBJ2-1; D may be TRBD1 (6 bases). The V gene's germline CDR1 is MRHNA and CDR2 SNTAGT. The CDR3 runs to 15 residues. The V end was cut by 9 bases, the J end by 4 bases, with 19 bases between.

This chain connects TRBV2 to TRBJ1-2, with D perhaps matching TRBD1 (5 bases). Germline CDR1 and CDR2: SNHLY and FYNNEI. The ends were cut back, 8 bases at V and 8 bases at J, with 9 bases in the middle. This CDR3 contains 10 residues. CDR3 nucleotides: TGTGCCAGCGGGGGGTGGGGCTACACCTTC. Protein sequence: CASGGWGYTF.

CDR3 region: CASSFRSETQYF. The CDR3 nucleotides read TGTGCCAGCAGCTTCAGGTCAGAGACCCAGTACTTC. The chain couples TRBV7-2 to TRBJ2-5, with no clear D. The germline CDR1 and CDR2 sequences are SGHTA and FQGNSA. V gave up 3 bases and J gave up 4 bases, with 6 bases separating them. The CDR3 runs 12 residues.

The rearrangement joins TRBV4-1 to TRBJ1-2; 7 bases agree with TRBD1. This CDR3 is built from 15 residues. Trimming cost V 1 base and J 4 bases; bases outside gene matches: 6. Germline CDR1 is MGHRA and CDR2 is YSYEKL. CDR3 coding DNA: TGCGCCAGCAGCCAAGTTAGTAGACAGGGCTATGGCTACACCTTC. Translated: CASSQVSRQGYGYTF.

This chain links TRBV7-2 with TRBJ1-2, with D possibly matching TRBD1 (5 bases). The germline CDR1 and CDR2 sequences are SGHTA and FQGNSA. CDR3 length: 16 amino acids. Between the trimmed V and J ends, which lost 4 bases and 4 bases, there was a span of 19 bases. CDR3 DNA: TGTGCCAGCAGCTCACCCGGGACCTGGGGGGGCTATGGCTACACCTTC. It yields the protein CASSSPGTWGGYGYTF.

This chain's CDR3 is CASSASGGRSTEAFF. As DNA, the CDR3 is TGTGCCAGCAGTGCTAGTGGGGGCAGGAGCACTGAAGCTTTCTTT. The chain employs TRBV25-1 and TRBJ1-1, with a tentative D call TRBD1 (6 bases). Trimming left V 4 bases short and J 4 bases short, with 16 bases between. There are 15 residues in the CDR3. CDR1 is MGHDK, CDR2 SYGVNS, per germline.

This chain joins TRBV7-9 and TRBJ2-1; 7 nucleotides match TRBD1. The CDR3 is made up of 14 amino acids. Germline CDR1 and CDR2: SEHNR and FQNEAQ (reference sequence). Trimming cost V 1 base and J 10 bases; bases outside gene matches: 7. CDR3 nucleotide sequence: TGTGCCAGCAGCTTAGGGCAGCCGGACAGGGAGCAGTTCTTC. This codes for CASSLGQPDREQFF.

This rearrangement joins TRBV27 to TRBJ2-3, with TRBD2 matching 8 bases. CDR1 is MNHEY, CDR2 SMNVEV, per germline (reference sequence). J lost 2 bases, V lost 3 bases, and 4 bases had no gene match. This CDR3 region has 15 residues. CDR3 in DNA: TGTGCCAGCAGTTTCCGGCGGGGGGACACAGATACGCAGTATTTT. Translating it yields CASSFRRGDTDTQYF.

The chain uses TRBV7-9 and TRBJ1-4; TRBD1 aligns across 7 bases. The germline V gene has CDR1 SEHNR and CDR2 FQNEAQ (reference sequence). The V gene end was trimmed by 2 bases and the J gene end by 5 bases; junction bases not matched to a gene: 2. CDR3 length equals 14 residues. The CDR3 bases are TGTGCCAGCAGCTTACAACAGGGGAATGAAAAACTGTTTTTT. This sequence encodes CASSLQQGNEKLFF.

The CDR3 DNA is TGCGCCAGCAGCCATCAGATGAACACTGAAGCTTTCTTT. Its translation is CASSHQMNTEAFF. The rearrangement joins TRBV5-1 to TRBJ1-1; D is undetermined. Germline CDR1 and CDR2: SGHRS and YFSETQ. The CDR3 is 13 residues long. The ends were cut back, 4 bases at V and 0 bases at J, with 7 bases in the middle. Full variable domain (outside the CDR3, taken from reference TRBV5-1 and TRBJ1-1): KAGVTQTPRYLIKTRGQQVTLSCSPISGHRSVSWYQQTPGQGLQFLFEYFSETQRNKGNFPGRFSGRQFSNSRSEMNVSTLELGDSALYLCASSHQMNTEAFFGQGTRLTVV.

The rearrangement links TRBV5-6 to TRBJ1-4; the D is unclear. Germline V lookup: CDR1 SGHDT, CDR2 YYEEEE. The CDR3 runs 15 residues. Trimming cost V 4 bases and J 7 bases, with 17 bases left between them. The CDR3 is CASSRGRFVGEKLFF. The CDR3 bases are TGTGCCAGCAGCCGGGGAAGGTTCGTGGGTGAAAAACTGTTTTTT. The full variable domain, its missing parts supplied by reference TRBV5-6 and TRBJ1-4, is DAGVTQSPTHLIKTRGQQVTLRCSPKSGHDTVSWYQQALGQGPQFIFQYYEEEERQRGNFPDRFSGHQFPNYSSELNVNALLLGDSALYLCASSRGRFVGEKLFFGSGTQLSVL.

In DNA, the CDR3 is TGTGCCAGCAGCTTAGTCCCGGGACAGGGGGCTGAAGCTTTCTTT. It is translated as CASSLVPGQGAEAFF. This rearrangement joins TRBV5-6 to TRBJ1-1; 11 bases match TRBD1. CDR3 length: 15 amino acids. V shed 2 bases, J shed 6 bases, and the junction held 6 bases outside the gene matches. CDR1 is SGHDT and CDR2 is YYEEEE in the germline V gene. Combining the CDR3 with reference TRBV5-6 and TRBJ1-1 gives the whole variable domain DAGVTQSPTHLIKTRGQQVTLRCSPKSGHDTVSWYQQALGQGPQFIFQYYEEEERQRGNFPDRFSGHQFPNYSSELNVNALLLGDSALYLCASSLVPGQGAEAFFGQGTRLTVV.

The V gene is TRBV5-6, the J gene TRBJ1-3, with 7 bases matching TRBD1. This CDR3 has 17 amino acids. V trimming: 4 bases; J trimming: 4 bases; junction bases outside the gene matches: 14. Germline CDR1 and CDR2: SGHDT and YYEEEE. The CDR3 region has the DNA TGTGCCAGCAGCACAAGGCTAGGGGGCGGATCCGGAAACACCATATATTTT. It codes for CASSTRLGGGSGNTIYF.

The chain recombines TRBV2 with TRBJ1-1; TRBD1 is a possible D gene (5 bases). Trimming left V 3 bases short and J 4 bases short, with 15 bases between. The CDR3 totals 15 residues. Per germline, CDR1 SNHLY and CDR2 FYNNEI. In DNA form, the CDR3 reads TGTGCCAGCAGTGATCGGAGCCGAAGGGGCACTGAAGCTTTCTTT. Translation: CASSDRSRRGTEAFF.

The chain employs TRBV4-1 and TRBJ2-7; D ambiguous. The V and J ends lost 3 bases and 2 bases respectively, with 8 bases between them. This CDR3 has 13 residues. Germline V gives CDR1 MGHRA, CDR2 YSYEKL. CDR3: CASSHPGTYEQYF. CDR3 bases: TGCGCCAGCAGCCATCCCGGTACCTACGAGCAGTACTTC.

CDR3 in DNA: TGTGCCAGCAGTCCAACAGGGGGAGGGAACGGGGAGCTGTTTTTT. It translates to CASSPTGGGNGELFF. This rearrangement joins TRBV27 to TRBJ2-2; TRBD1 might be the D (8 bases). CDR1 and CDR2 from the germline V gene are MNHEY and SMNVEV (reference sequence). The length of the CDR3 is 15 residues. Trimming took off 5 bases at V and 7 bases at J, with 17 bases between the two ends.

CDR3 amino acids: CASSLRTSGGHTDTQYF. CDR3 sequence (DNA): TGTGCCAGCAGCTTACGCACTAGCGGGGGGCACACAGATACGCAGTATTTT. V gene TRBV7-6 combines with J gene TRBJ2-3; 12 nucleotides line up with TRBD2. The CDR3 loop spans 17 amino acids. The V gene end was trimmed by 2 bases and the J gene end by 2 bases; junction bases not matched to a gene: 5. Germline values: CDR1 SGHVS, CDR2 FNYEAQ.

The CDR3 is CASSRSGGSTDTQYF. The CDR3 DNA reads as TGTGCCAGCAGCCGTAGCGGGGGTAGTACAGATACGCAGTATTTT. The gene calls are TRBV7-9 and TRBJ2-3, with 9 bases fitting TRBD2. The CDR3 spans 15 residues. With 5 bases clipped from V and 3 bases from J, the junction kept 6 bases outside the gene matches. Germline V gives CDR1 SEHNR, CDR2 FQNEAQ (reference sequence). Drawing the rest from reference TRBV7-9 and TRBJ2-3, the complete variable domain is DTGVSQNPRHKITKRGQNVTFRCDPISEHNRLYWYRQTLGQGPEFLTYFQNEAQLEKSRLLSDRFSAERPKGSFSTLEIQRTEQGDSAMYLCASSRSGGSTDTQYFGPGTRLTVL.